The 24 T cell receptor beta chains presented below share a single source sample, sequenced in a study of T-cell memory formation after mild COVID-19. TCRdb ran MiXCR on the 5' RACE reads and lists one entry per CDR3 protein. The sample includes about 410,000 distinct CDR3 sequences, about 20% of them seen just once. The sequencing input was PBMCs or a T cell subset sorted from them (not recorded which). The receptors shown here come from a man in his late teens or twenties who had mild COVID-19 (a few samples of this study predate the infection). Cell type and time point are not known.

This chain uses TRBV10-3 with TRBJ2-7, with TRBD1 identical over 7 bases. Germline V gives CDR1 ENHRY, CDR2 SYGVKD. The J segment lost 4 bases and the V segment lost 8 bases, leaving 11 bases of the junction unmatched. The CDR3 spans 14 residues. CDR3 bases: TGTGCCATCTCTCCCGGGACAGCTAAGTACGAGCAGTACTTC. This codes for CAISPGTAKYEQYF.

The chain uses TRBV9 and TRBJ2-3; no clear D gene. Per germline, CDR1 SGDLS and CDR2 YYNGEE. V was shortened by 0 bases and J by 0 bases, with 5 bases between the two germline ends. This CDR3 contains 14 residues. The CDR3 sequence is CASSVDSSTDTQYF. Written as DNA, the CDR3 is TGTGCCAGCAGCGTAGATAGTAGCACAGATACGCAGTATTTT. Full variable domain (outside the CDR3, taken from reference TRBV9 and TRBJ2-3): DSGVTQTPKHLITATGQRVTLRCSPRSGDLSVYWYQQSLDQGLQFLIQYYNGEERAKGNILERFSAQQFPDLHSELNLSSLELGDSALYFCASSVDSSTDTQYFGPGTRLTVL.

At least ten counts were recorded for this clonotype. V and J are TRBV4-3 and TRBJ2-7, with D uncertain. Per germline, CDR1 LGHNA and CDR2 YSLEER. This CDR3 has 14 residues. Trimming took 0 bases from V and 1 from J, leaving 7 bases between them. The CDR3, as DNA: TGCGCCAGCAGCCAAGACAGGTCATCCTACGAGCAGTACTTC. Amino acid sequence: CASSQDRSSYEQYF.

This clonotype was recorded a few times. The rearrangement joins TRBV29-1 to TRBJ1-2; D not resolved. Trimming pared 0 bases from V and 4 bases from J, leaving 9 bases between. CDR1 and CDR2 (germline): SQVTM, ANQGSEA. The CDR3 has 13 residues. CDR3 coding DNA: TGCAGCGTTGAAGATCCCGGCGGCTATGGCTACACCTTC. Translated, it gives CSVEDPGGYGYTF. Full variable domain (outside the CDR3, taken from reference TRBV29-1 and TRBJ1-2): SAVISQKPSRDICQRGTSLTIQCQVDSQVTMMFWYRQQPGQSLTLIATANQGSEATYESGFVIDKFPISRPNLTFSTLTVSNMSPEDSSIYLCSVEDPGGYGYTFGSGTRLTVV.

The chain employs TRBV12-3 or TRBV12-4 and TRBJ2-1; D not certain. Trimming shortened V by 7 bases and J by 10 bases, and 17 bases separated the two germline ends. The CDR3 is 13 amino acids. The CDR3 here is CASNSPGRREQFF. The CDR3 coding sequence is TGTGCCAGCAACTCCCCGGGCCGGCGAGAGCAGTTCTTC.

The V and J genes are TRBV7-6 and TRBJ1-6, with D unresolved. Germline V gives CDR1 SGHVS, CDR2 FNYEAQ. This CDR3 has 15 residues. Between the trimmed V and J ends, which lost 3 bases and 9 bases, there was a span of 15 bases. In DNA form, the CDR3 reads TGTGCCAGCAGCTTGGGAAATCTTAATAGTTCACCCCTCCACTTT. As protein: CASSLGNLNSSPLHF.

Many counts were recorded for this clonotype. The chain has TRBV4-1 and TRBJ2-7; 7 nucleotides align to TRBD2. With 4 bases clipped from V and 7 bases from J, the junction kept 10 bases outside the gene matches. The CDR3 covers 14 residues. Germline V CDR1 and CDR2: MGHRA, YSYEKL. The CDR3 DNA reads as TGCGCCAGCAGCCCCGAGGGTTCGGGAGGTGAGCAGTACGTC. It specifies CASSPEGSGGEQYV.

This clonotype was seen a few times. This chain connects TRBV5-1 to TRBJ2-3; D remains ambiguous. CDR3 length: 12 amino acids. Trimming took off 5 bases at V and 4 bases at J, with 8 bases between the two ends. Germline CDR1 reads SGHRS; CDR2 reads YFSETQ. CDR3: CASRFEADTQYF. CDR3 coding DNA: TGCGCCAGCAGGTTTGAGGCAGATACGCAGTATTTT.

This clonotype has a count of ten or more. The chain employs TRBV7-2 and TRBJ1-5; D possibly corresponds to TRBD1 (6 bases). V shed 5 bases and J shed 4 bases, with 18 bases lying between them. The CDR3 extends over 16 amino acids. From germline, CDR1 is SGHTA and CDR2 FQGNSA. CDR3 sequence (DNA): TGTGCCAGCAGCCCCTCGGGGGGACATTGGAATCAGCCCCAGCATTTT. This codes for CASSPSGGHWNQPQHF. The variable domain in full, with the rest retrieved from reference TRBV7-2 and TRBJ1-5, is GAGVSQSPSNKVTEKGKDVELRCDPISGHTALYWYRQSLGQGLEFLIYFQGNSAPDKSGLPSDRFSAERTGGSVSTLTIQRTQQEDSAVYLCASSPSGGHWNQPQHFGDGTRLSIL.

This clonotype was found a few times. This chain connects TRBV28 to TRBJ1-5; D unresolved. This CDR3 comprises 13 residues. Germline V gene lookup returns CDR1 MDHEN and CDR2 SYDVKM. The V and J ends lost 8 bases and 4 bases respectively, with 12 bases between them. This chain's CDR3 is CASVSAQNQPQHF. CDR3 DNA: TGTGCCAGCGTTTCGGCACAAAATCAGCCCCAGCATTTT.

J is TRBJ1-2 and V is TRBV6-5; perhaps TRBD1 as D (5 bases). Trimming pared 6 bases from V and 0 bases from J, leaving 11 bases between. Germline assignment: CDR1 MNHEY and CDR2 SVGAGI. The CDR3 runs to 14 residues. This CDR3 is CASRRQKSNYGYTF. The CDR3, as DNA: TGTGCCAGCAGACGACAGAAATCTAACTATGGCTACACCTTC.

The chain couples TRBV4-2 to TRBJ2-7, with D perhaps TRBD1 (6 bases). The CDR3 has 16 residues. V was trimmed by 2 bases and J by 0 bases, leaving 14 bases between them. Germline CDR1 is LGHNA and CDR2 is YNFKEQ. The CDR3 loop reads CASSQYRTVLSYEQYF. Written as DNA, the CDR3 is TGTGCCAGCAGCCAATACCGGACAGTTCTCTCCTACGAGCAGTACTTC.

This clonotype was found a few times. This sequence joins TRBV5-5 and TRBJ1-5, with D possibly being TRBD1 (5 bases). The germline V gene has CDR1 SGHKS and CDR2 YYEKEE (reference sequence). V was trimmed by 1 base and J by 5 bases, leaving 13 bases between them. The CDR3 is 15 amino acids. DNA for the CDR3: TGTGCCAGCAGCTTGATGGGCAGGGCGGATCAGCCCCAGCATTTT. Its protein is CASSLMGRADQPQHF. The entire variable domain, with the rest obtained from reference TRBV5-5 and TRBJ1-5, is as follows: DAGVTQSPTHLIKTRGQQVTLRCSPISGHKSVSWYQQVLGQGPQFIFQYYEKEERGRGNFPDRFSARQFPNYSSELNVNALLLGDSALYLCASSLMGRADQPQHFGDGTRLSIL.

This clonotype was recorded a few times. V gene TRBV20-1 combines with J gene TRBJ2-5; D is undetermined. This CDR3 has 10 residues. V was trimmed by 4 bases and J by 3 bases, leaving 3 bases between them. Germline V gene lookup returns CDR1 DFQATT and CDR2 SNEGSKA (reference sequence). The CDR3 region is CSAIKETQYF. For the CDR3, the DNA is TGCAGTGCTATAAAAGAGACCCAGTACTTC.

A few counts support this clonotype. The rearrangement joins TRBV4-1 to TRBJ2-3; D is perhaps TRBD2 (5 bases). The CDR3 sequence is 17 residues long. Germline lookup yields CDR1 MGHRA and CDR2 YSYEKL. V lost 4 bases and J lost 7, with 24 bases in between. The CDR3 nucleotides are TGCGCCAGCAGCCGGGAGCCTCTCGAATCCCACTCTAATACGCAGTATTTT. This gives the protein CASSREPLESHSNTQYF.

The chain carries TRBV7-2 and TRBJ1-1; TRBD1 matches 9 bases. V dropped 5 bases and J dropped 3; count of bases not matched to a gene: 13. From germline, CDR1 is SGHTA and CDR2 FQGNSA. The CDR3 has 17 amino acids. CDR3 coding DNA: TGTGCCAGCAGCACAGTCAGGGACAGGGTCCCTGACACTGAAGCTTTCTTT. Translation gives CASSTVRDRVPDTEAFF.

This clonotype has just a few counts. The junction differs from germline at one of its ends, possibly a read error. The chain employs TRBV20-1 and TRBJ2-3, with D perhaps matching TRBD2 (6 bases). CDR3 size: 19 residues. CDR1 and CDR2 (germline): DFQATT, SNEGSKA (reference sequence). CDR3 sequence (DNA): TGCAGTGCTAGAGGTACCGGGTTACGGGGGTCCCGGAGCACGGATACGCAGTATTTT. It yields the protein CSARGTGLRGSRSTDTQYF.

This sequence joins TRBV23-1 and TRBJ1-6, with 7 bases lining up with TRBD1. TRBV23-1 is an ORF, and what it does is uncertain. The CDR3 loop spans 15 amino acids. Trimming cost V 7 bases and J 7 bases; bases outside gene matches: 10. As DNA, the CDR3 is TGCGCCAGCACCCCAAGGGGCAGGGGGAATTCACCCCTCCACTTT. This gives the protein CASTPRGRGNSPLHF.

The chain employs TRBV19 and TRBJ2-1; D possibly corresponds to TRBD1 (6 bases). Trimming took 1 base from V and 9 from J, leaving 19 bases between them. The germline CDR1 and CDR2 sequences are LNHDA and SQIVND (reference sequence). This CDR3 spans 16 amino acids. The chain's CDR3 is CASSIVAGVFMGEQFF. DNA for the CDR3: TGTGCCAGTAGTATAGTGGCAGGGGTATTCATGGGTGAGCAGTTCTTC.

The V and J genes are TRBV5-1 and TRBJ2-3; D is ambiguous. The CDR3 runs to 15 residues. Trimming removed 0 bases from V and 3 bases from J, with 11 bases in between. The V gene's germline CDR1 is SGHRS and CDR2 YFSETQ. The CDR3 spells CASSLGLGWTDTQYF. The CDR3 DNA reads TGCGCCAGCAGCTTGGGACTCGGGTGGACAGATACGCAGTATTTT.

This clonotype was seen repeatedly, ten times or more. This chain connects TRBV5-4 to TRBJ1-1; 8 positions match TRBD1. Germline V CDR1 and CDR2: SGHNT, YYREEE (reference sequence). The CDR3 consists of 14 residues. V was pared by 4 bases and J by 5 bases, with 7 bases of the junction left unmatched. The CDR3, as DNA: TGTGCCAGCAGCACTCAGGGGGCTGGAACTGAAGCTTTCTTT. Protein: CASSTQGAGTEAFF.

This clonotype was observed a handful of times. The chain uses TRBV4-1 and TRBJ2-5, with D possibly TRBD2 on 6 matching bases. The CDR3 has 17 residues. Germline V gives CDR1 MGHRA, CDR2 YSYEKL. V lost 1 base and J 3 bases, leaving 18 bases between the germline ends. The DNA of the CDR3 is TGCGCCAGCAGCCAAGGTGCGGGGCTACGGACGGAAGAGACCCAGTACTTC. Protein product: CASSQGAGLRTEETQYF.

This clonotype was picked up a small number of times. This rearrangement joins TRBV4-3 to TRBJ1-2; TRBD1 might be the D (5 bases). V lost 0 bases, J lost 4 bases, and 9 bases lay in between. Germline assignment: CDR1 LGHNA and CDR2 YSLEER. The CDR3 length is 14 residues. The CDR3 is CASSQEGPRYGYTF. The CDR3 DNA reads TGCGCCAGCAGCCAAGAGGGACCCCGCTATGGCTACACCTTC.

This clonotype was seen a few times. V gene TRBV7-6 combines with J gene TRBJ2-1, with D perhaps TRBD2 (5 bases). Germline-derived CDR1 and CDR2 are SGHVS and FNYEAQ. Between the trimmed V and J ends, which lost 2 bases and 8 bases, there was a span of 13 bases. The CDR3 has 14 amino acids. The DNA of the CDR3 is TGTGCCAGCAGCTTACGCGACCCGAGGGATGAGCAGTTCTTC. Residues: CASSLRDPRDEQFF.